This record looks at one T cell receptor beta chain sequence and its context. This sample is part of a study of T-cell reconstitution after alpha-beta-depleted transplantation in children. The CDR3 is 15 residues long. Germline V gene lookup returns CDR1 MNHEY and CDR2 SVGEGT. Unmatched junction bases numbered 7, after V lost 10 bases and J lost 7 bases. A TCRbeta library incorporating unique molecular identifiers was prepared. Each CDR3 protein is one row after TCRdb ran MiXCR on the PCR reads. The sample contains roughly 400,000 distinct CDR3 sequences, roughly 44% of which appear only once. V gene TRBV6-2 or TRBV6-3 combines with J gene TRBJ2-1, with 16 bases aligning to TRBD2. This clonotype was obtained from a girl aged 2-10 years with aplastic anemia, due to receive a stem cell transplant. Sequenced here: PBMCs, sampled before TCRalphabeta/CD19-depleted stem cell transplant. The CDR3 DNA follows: TGTGCCACGGGGACTAGCGGGAGGGCCAGGAATGAGCAGTTCTTC. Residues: CATGTSGRARNEQFF.